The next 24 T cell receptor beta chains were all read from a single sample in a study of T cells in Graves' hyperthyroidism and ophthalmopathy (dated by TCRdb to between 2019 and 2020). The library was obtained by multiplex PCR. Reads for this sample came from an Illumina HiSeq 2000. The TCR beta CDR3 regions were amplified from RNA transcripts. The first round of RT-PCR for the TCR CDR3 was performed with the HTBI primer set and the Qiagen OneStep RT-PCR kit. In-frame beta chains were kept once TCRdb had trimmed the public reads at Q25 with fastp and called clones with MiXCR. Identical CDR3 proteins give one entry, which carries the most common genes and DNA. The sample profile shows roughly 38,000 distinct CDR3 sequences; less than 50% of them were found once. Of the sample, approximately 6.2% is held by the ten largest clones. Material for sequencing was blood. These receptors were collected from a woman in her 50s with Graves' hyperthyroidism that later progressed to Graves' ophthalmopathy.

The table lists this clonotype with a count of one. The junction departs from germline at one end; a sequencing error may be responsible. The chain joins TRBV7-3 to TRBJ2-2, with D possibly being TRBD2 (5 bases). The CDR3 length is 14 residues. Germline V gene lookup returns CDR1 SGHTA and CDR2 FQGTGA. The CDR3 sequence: CASSQNELIGELFF. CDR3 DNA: TGTGCCAGCAGCCAAAATGAATTAATCGGGGAGCTGTTTTTC.

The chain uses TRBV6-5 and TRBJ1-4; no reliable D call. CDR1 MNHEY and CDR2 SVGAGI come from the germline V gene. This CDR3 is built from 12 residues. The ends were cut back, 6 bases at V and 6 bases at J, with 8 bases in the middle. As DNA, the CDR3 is TGTGCCAGCAGCTTCCACGATGAAAAACTGTTTTTT. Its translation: CASSFHDEKLFF.

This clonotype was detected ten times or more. CDR3 DNA: TGTGCCAGCAGTTCCCTGCAGCGGGGCCGGACTGGCTACACCTTC. It translates to CASSSLQRGRTGYTF. This chain connects TRBV2 to TRBJ1-2, with D possibly TRBD1 on 5 matching bases. CDR1 is SNHLY and CDR2 is FYNNEI in the germline V gene. The CDR3 spans 15 residues. Trimming left V 5 bases short and J 7 bases short, with 20 bases between. Full variable domain (rest looked up from reference TRBV2 and TRBJ1-2): EPEVTQTPSHQVTQMGQEVILRCVPISNHLYFYWYRQILGQKVEFLVSFYNNEISEKSEIFDDQFSVERPDGSNFTLKIRSTKLEDSAMYFCASSSLQRGRTGYTFGSGTRLTVV.

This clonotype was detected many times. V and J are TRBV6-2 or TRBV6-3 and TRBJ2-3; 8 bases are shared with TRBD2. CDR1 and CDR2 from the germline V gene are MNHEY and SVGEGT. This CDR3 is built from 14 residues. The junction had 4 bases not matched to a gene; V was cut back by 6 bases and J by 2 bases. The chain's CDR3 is CASRGLVLTDTQYF. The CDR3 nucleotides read TGTGCCAGCAGGGGACTAGTACTCACAGATACGCAGTATTTT.

CDR3 sequence (DNA): TGTGCCTGGAGTACCCCAGGGGGCTTCTATGGCTACACCTTC. This gives the protein CAWSTPGGFYGYTF. The chain employs TRBV30 and TRBJ1-2; 8 bases agree with TRBD1. Trimming took 2 bases from V and 4 from J; bases not matched to a gene: 6. In germline, CDR1 is GTSNPN, CDR2 SVGIG (reference sequence). The CDR3 covers 14 residues. Drawing the rest from reference TRBV30 and TRBJ1-2, the complete variable domain is SQTIHQWPATLVQPVGSPLSLECTVEGTSNPNLYWYRQAAGRGLQLLFYSVGIGQISSEVPQNLSASRPQDRQFILSSKKLLLSDSGFYLCAWSTPGGFYGYTFGSGTRLTVV.

CDR3 region: CSADRGSSYNEQFF. As DNA, the CDR3 is TGCAGTGCCGACAGGGGGAGCTCCTACAATGAGCAGTTCTTC. The V and J genes are TRBV20-1 and TRBJ2-1; 9 nucleotides agree with TRBD1. This CDR3 region has 14 residues. J was trimmed by 0 bases and V by 6 bases; bases with no gene match: 3. Looked up from germline, CDR1 is DFQATT and CDR2 is SNEGSKA (reference sequence).

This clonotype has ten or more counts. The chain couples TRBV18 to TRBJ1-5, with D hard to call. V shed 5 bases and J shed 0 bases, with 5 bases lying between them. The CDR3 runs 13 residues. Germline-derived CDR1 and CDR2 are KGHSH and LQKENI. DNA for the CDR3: TGTGCCAGCTCAGAAGTTAGCAATCAGCCCCAGCATTTT. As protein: CASSEVSNQPQHF.

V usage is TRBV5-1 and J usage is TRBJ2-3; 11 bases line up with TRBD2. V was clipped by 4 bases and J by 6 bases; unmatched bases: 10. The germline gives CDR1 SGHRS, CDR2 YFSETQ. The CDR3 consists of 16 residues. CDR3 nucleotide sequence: TGCGCCAGCAGCCCGGGGACTAGCGGAGGGGGCGATACGCAGTATTTT. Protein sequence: CASSPGTSGGGDTQYF.

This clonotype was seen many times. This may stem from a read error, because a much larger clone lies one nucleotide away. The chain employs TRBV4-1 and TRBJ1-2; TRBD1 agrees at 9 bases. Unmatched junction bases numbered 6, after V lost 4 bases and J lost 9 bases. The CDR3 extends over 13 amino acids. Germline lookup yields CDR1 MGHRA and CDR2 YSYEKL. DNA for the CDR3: TGCGCCAGCAGCCGGCCCGGGACAGGGAGCTACACCTTC. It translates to CASSRPGTGSYTF.

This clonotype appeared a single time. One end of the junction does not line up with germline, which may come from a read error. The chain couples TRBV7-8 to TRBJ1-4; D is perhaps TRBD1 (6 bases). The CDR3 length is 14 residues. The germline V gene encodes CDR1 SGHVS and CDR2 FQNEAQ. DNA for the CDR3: TGTGCCACCGGACTGGGGGGGCAAAATGTAAAACTGTTTTTT. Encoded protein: CATGLGGQNVKLFF.

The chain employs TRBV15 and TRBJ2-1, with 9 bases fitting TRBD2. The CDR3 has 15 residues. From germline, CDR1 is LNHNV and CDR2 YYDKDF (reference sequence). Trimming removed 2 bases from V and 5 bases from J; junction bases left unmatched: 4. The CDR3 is CATSRPSGNDNEQFF. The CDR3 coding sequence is TGTGCCACCAGCAGACCTAGCGGGAATGACAATGAGCAGTTCTTC.

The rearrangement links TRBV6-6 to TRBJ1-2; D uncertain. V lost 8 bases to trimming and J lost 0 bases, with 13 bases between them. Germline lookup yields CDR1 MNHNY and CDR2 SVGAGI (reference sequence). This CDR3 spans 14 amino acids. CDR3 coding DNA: TGTGCCAGCGGTTGGGCGGCAGCTAACTATGGCTACACCTTC. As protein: CASGWAAANYGYTF.

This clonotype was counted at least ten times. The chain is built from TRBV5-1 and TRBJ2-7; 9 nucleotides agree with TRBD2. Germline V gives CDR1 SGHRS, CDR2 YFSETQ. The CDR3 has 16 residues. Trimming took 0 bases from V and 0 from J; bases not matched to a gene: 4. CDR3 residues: CASSLEGSGSSYEQYF. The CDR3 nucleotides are TGCGCCAGCAGCTTGGAGGGTAGCGGGAGCTCCTACGAGCAGTACTTC.

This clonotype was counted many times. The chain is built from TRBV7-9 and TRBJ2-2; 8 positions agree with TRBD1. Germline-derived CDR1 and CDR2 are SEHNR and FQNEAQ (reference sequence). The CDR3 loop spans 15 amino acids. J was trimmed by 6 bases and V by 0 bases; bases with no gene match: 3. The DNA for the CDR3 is TGTGCCAGCAGCTTAGCCCGGACAGGGCCCGGGGAGCTGTTTTTT. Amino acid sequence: CASSLARTGPGELFF.

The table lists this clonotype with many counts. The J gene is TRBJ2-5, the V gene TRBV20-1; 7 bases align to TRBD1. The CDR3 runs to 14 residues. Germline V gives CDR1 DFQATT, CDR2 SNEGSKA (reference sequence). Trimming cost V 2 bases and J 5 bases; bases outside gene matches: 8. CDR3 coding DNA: TGCAGTGCTAGAAACAGGGGTAAAATGGAGACCCAGTACTTC. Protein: CSARNRGKMETQYF.

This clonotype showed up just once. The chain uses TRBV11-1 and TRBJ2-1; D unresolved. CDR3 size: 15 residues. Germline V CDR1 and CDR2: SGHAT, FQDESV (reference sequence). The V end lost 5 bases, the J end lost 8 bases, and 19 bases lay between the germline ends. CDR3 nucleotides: TGTGCCAGCAGCCCCCGAGGCTGGCGCGCGGATGAGCAGTTCTTC. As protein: CASSPRGWRADEQFF.

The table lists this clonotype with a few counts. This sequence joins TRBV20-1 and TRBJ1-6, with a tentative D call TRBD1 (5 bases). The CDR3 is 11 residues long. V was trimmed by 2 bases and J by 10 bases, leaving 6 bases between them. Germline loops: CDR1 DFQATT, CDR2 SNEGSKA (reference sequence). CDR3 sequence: CSARQGSPLHF. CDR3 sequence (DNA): TGCAGTGCTAGACAGGGCTCACCCCTCCACTTT.

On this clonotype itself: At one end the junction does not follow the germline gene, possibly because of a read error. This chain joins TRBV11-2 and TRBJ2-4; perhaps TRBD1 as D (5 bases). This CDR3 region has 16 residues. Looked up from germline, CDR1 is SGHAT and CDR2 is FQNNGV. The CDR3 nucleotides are TGTGTCAGCAGCTTAGTGTCAGGGATAGCCAGAAACATTCAGTACTTC. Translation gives CVSSLVSGIARNIQYF.

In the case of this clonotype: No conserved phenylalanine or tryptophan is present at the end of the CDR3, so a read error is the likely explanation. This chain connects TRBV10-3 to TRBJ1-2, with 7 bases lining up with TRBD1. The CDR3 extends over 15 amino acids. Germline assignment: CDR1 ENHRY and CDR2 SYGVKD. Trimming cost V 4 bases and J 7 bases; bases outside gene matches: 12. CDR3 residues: CAISAIRQGDRGYTL. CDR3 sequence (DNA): TGTGCCATCAGTGCAATCCGACAGGGTGATCGTGGCTACACCCTC.

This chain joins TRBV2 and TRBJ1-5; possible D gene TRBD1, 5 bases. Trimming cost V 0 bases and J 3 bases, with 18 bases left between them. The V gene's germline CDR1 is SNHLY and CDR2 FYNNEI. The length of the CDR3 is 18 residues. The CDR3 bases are TGTGCCAGCAGTGAAGCGCTAGGATGGGGCGGGAACAATCAGCCCCAGCATTTT. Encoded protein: CASSEALGWGGNNQPQHF.

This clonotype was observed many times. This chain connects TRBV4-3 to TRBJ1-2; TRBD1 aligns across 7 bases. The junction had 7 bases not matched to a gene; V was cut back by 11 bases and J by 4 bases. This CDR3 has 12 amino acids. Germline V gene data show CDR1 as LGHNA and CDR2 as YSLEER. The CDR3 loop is CAVNRGPYGYTF. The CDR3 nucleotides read TGCGCCGTCAACAGGGGCCCCTATGGCTACACCTTC.

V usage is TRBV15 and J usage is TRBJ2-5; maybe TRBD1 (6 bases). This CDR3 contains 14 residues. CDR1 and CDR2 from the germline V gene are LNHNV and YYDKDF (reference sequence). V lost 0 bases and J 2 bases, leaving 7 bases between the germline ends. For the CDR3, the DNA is TGTGCCACCAGCAGAGACAGGGGACAAGAGACCCAGTACTTC. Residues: CATSRDRGQETQYF. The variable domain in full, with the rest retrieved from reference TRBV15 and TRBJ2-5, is DAMVIQNPRYQVTQFGKPVTLSCSQTLNHNVMYWYQQKSSQAPKLLFHYYDKDFNNEADTPDNFQSRRPNTSFCFLDIRSPGLGDTAMYLCATSRDRGQETQYFGPGTRLLVL.

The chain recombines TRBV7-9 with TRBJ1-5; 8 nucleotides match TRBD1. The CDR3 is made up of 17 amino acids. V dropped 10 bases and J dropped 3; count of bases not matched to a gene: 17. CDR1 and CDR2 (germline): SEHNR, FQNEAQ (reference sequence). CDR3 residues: CATRDRSSSLPNQPQHF. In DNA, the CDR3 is TGTGCCACCCGGGACAGGTCTTCATCGCTCCCCAATCAGCCCCAGCATTTT.

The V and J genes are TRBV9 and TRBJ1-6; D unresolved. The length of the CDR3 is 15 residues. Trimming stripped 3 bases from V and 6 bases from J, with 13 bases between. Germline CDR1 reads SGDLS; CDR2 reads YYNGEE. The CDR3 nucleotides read TGTGCCAGCAGCGCTTCCATGGTACCTAATTCACCCCTCCACTTT. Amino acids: CASSASMVPNSPLHF.